A single sample gave rise to the 12 T cell receptor beta chains below, sequenced in a study of blood T cell repertoires in COVID-19. The protocol was immunoSEQ multiplex PCR, while the TCRdb copy is restricted to in-frame clones and leaves out a portion. Found here are fewer than 200,000 clones, about 80% of them singletons; the top ten hold about 7%. Sequences were obtained from peripheral blood. The receptors here all came from a man between 60 and 70 years old with acute or convalescent COVID-19.

There are a few counts of this clone. Additional DNA sequences in this sample encode the identical CDR3. J is TRBJ1-5 and V is TRBV6-5; D may be TRBD1 (5 bases). CDR3 length: 15 amino acids. V was trimmed by 0 bases and J by 2 bases, leaving 8 bases between them. Per germline, CDR1 MNHEY and CDR2 SVGAGI. CDR3 bases: TGTGCCAGCAGTTACTCGATAGGGGGCAATCAGCCCCAGCATTTT. Amino acid sequence: CASSYSIGGNQPQHF.

V gene TRBV7-9 combines with J gene TRBJ2-3; 8 nucleotides line up with TRBD1. Germline CDR1 SEHNR, CDR2 FQNEAQ (reference sequence). The J segment lost 6 bases and the V segment lost 2 bases, leaving 7 bases of the junction unmatched. CDR3 size: 15 residues. In nucleotides, the CDR3 is TGTGCCAGCAGCTTACTGGCAGGGGGCATGGATACGCAGTATTTT. This codes for CASSLLAGGMDTQYF.

To note about this clone: Germline and junction disagree at one end, which may indicate a read error. The chain is built from TRBV11-3 and TRBJ2-2, with D possibly being TRBD1 (5 bases). The CDR3 loop spans 14 amino acids. Germline CDR1 reads SGHNT; CDR2 reads YENEEA. This CDR3 is CASSLDRYTGELFF. CDR3 nucleotide sequence: TGTGCCAGCAGCCTAGACAGATACACCGGGGAGCTGTTTTTT.

V usage is TRBV7-9 and J usage is TRBJ1-5; D is perhaps TRBD1 (6 bases). Trimming cost V 5 bases and J 2 bases, with 10 bases left between them. The germline V gene encodes CDR1 SEHNR and CDR2 FQNEAQ (reference sequence). CDR3 size: 14 residues. The CDR3 nucleotides are TGTGCCAGCAGCCCGGCAGGGGGCAATCAGCCCCAGCATTTT. Amino acid sequence: CASSPAGGNQPQHF. The entire variable domain, with the rest obtained from reference TRBV7-9 and TRBJ1-5, is as follows: DTGVSQNPRHKITKRGQNVTFRCDPISEHNRLYWYRQTLGQGPEFLTYFQNEAQLEKSRLLSDRFSAERPKGSFSTLEIQRTEQGDSAMYLCASSPAGGNQPQHFGDGTRLSIL.

The rearrangement links TRBV6-5 to TRBJ2-3, with a tentative D call TRBD2 (7 bases). V was clipped by 8 bases and J by 7 bases, with 13 bases between them. The CDR3 has 12 amino acids. Germline V gene lookup returns CDR1 MNHEY and CDR2 SVGAGI. In DNA form, the CDR3 reads TGTGCCAGCGGGGGGGCCTTTAATACGCAGTATTTT. Its translation is CASGGAFNTQYF.

The rearrangement joins TRBV6-5 to TRBJ1-5, with 8 bases aligning to TRBD1. The CDR3 is 14 amino acids. CDR1 MNHEY and CDR2 SVGAGI come from the germline V gene. V was clipped by 6 bases and J by 2 bases; unmatched bases: 3. The CDR3 region is CASRDRVGNQPQHF. The CDR3 DNA follows: TGTGCCAGCAGGGACAGGGTGGGCAATCAGCCCCAGCATTTT.

By share, this clone ranks as medium-sized. The V gene is TRBV6-4, the J gene TRBJ2-3; 10 bases match TRBD2. The V and J ends lost 6 bases and 0 bases, in that order; junction bases with no gene match: 3. CDR3 size: 15 residues. Germline V gene data show CDR1 as MRHNA and CDR2 as SNTAGT. For the CDR3, the DNA is TGTGCCAGCAGCCCGACTAGCGGGAGCACAGATACGCAGTATTTT. Its translation is CASSPTSGSTDTQYF.

This clone was seen only a few times. The chain employs TRBV27 and TRBJ2-1; 10 bases map to TRBD2. The germline V gene encodes CDR1 MNHEY and CDR2 SMNVEV (reference sequence). The CDR3 covers 15 residues. Trimming took 3 bases from V and 9 from J; bases not matched to a gene: 8. The CDR3 nucleotides are TGTGCCAGCAGTTTGAGACTAGCGGGTCTTGGTGAGCAGTTCTTC. This encodes CASSLRLAGLGEQFF.

The chain is built from TRBV14 and TRBJ2-1; TRBD2 agrees at 11 bases. The CDR3 runs to 16 residues. The trim removed 0 bases at V and 3 bases at J, leaving 1 base unmatched. Per germline, CDR1 SGHDN and CDR2 FVKESK. As DNA, the CDR3 is TGTGCCAGCAGCCAAGATGGACTAGCGGGCTACAATGAGCAGTTCTTC. Amino acid sequence: CASSQDGLAGYNEQFF. Based on the CDR3 plus reference TRBV14 and TRBJ2-1, the full variable domain is EAGVTQFPSHSVIEKGQTVTLRCDPISGHDNLYWYRRVMGKEIKFLLHFVKESKQDESGMPNNRFLAERTGGTYSTLKVQPAELEDSGVYFCASSQDGLAGYNEQFFGPGTRLTVL.

This rearrangement joins TRBV6-5 to TRBJ2-7, with TRBD1 matching over 7 bases. After removal of 5 bases from V and 1 base from J, the junction contained 8 bases not matched to a gene. Germline V gene data show CDR1 as MNHEY and CDR2 as SVGAGI. This CDR3 spans 15 amino acids. The CDR3 is CASSPTGVLSYEQYF. The CDR3 DNA is TGTGCCAGCAGTCCTACAGGGGTGTTATCCTACGAGCAGTACTTC.

This clone was seen a single time. This chain links TRBV7-8 with TRBJ1-5, with TRBD1 as a possible D gene (5 bases). From germline, CDR1 is SGHVS and CDR2 FQNEAQ. The CDR3 sequence is 15 residues long. V was cut by 5 bases and J by 1 base, with 12 bases left in between. CDR3: CASSARDWSNQPQHF. The CDR3 region has the DNA TGTGCCAGCAGCGCCAGGGACTGGAGCAATCAGCCCCAGCATTTT.

This chain uses TRBV6-5 with TRBJ1-6; 9 bases agree with TRBD1. The CDR3 is 15 amino acids. The V gene's germline CDR1 is MNHEY and CDR2 SVGAGI. The junction had 5 bases not matched to a gene; V was cut back by 2 bases and J by 9 bases. The CDR3 coding sequence is TGTGCCAGCAGTTACACACAGGGGGCCGGTTCACCCCTCCACTTT. Amino acids: CASSYTQGAGSPLHF.